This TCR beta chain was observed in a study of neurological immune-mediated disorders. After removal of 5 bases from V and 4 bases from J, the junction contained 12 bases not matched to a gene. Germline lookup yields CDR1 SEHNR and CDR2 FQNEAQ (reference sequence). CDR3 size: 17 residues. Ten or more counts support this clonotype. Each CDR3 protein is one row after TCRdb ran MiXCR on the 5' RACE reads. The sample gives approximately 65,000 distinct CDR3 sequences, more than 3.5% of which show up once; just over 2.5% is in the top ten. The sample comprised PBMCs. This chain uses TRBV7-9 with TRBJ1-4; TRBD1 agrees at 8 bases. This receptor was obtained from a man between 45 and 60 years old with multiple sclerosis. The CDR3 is CASSPRTGRIGNEKLFF. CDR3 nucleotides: TGTGCCAGCAGCCCCCGGACAGGGAGGATTGGTAATGAAAAACTGTTTTTT. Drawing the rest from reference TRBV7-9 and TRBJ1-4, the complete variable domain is DTGVSQNPRHKITKRGQNVTFRCDPISEHNRLYWYRQTLGQGPEFLTYFQNEAQLEKSRLLSDRFSAERPKGSFSTLEIQRTEQGDSAMYLCASSPRTGRIGNEKLFFGSGTQLSVL.